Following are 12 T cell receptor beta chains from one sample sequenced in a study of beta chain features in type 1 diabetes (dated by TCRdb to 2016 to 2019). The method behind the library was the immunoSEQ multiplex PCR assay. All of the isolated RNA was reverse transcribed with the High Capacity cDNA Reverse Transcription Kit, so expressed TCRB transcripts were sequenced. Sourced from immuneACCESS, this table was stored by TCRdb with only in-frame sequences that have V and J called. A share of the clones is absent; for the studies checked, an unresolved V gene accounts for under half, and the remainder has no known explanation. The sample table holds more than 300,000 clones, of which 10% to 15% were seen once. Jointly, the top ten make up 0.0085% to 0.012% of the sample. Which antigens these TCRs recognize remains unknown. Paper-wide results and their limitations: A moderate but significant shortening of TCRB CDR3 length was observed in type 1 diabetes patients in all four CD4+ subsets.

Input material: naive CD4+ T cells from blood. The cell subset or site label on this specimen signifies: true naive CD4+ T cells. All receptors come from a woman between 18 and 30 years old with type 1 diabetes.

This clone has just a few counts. In DNA, the CDR3 is TGCAGCGTTGAACCGGGTCGGGGGTGGCCCCCCACAGATACGCAGTATTTT. Protein product: CSVEPGRGWPPTDTQYF. The chain combines TRBV29-1 with TRBJ2-3, with D perhaps matching TRBD2 (6 bases). Germline V gene lookup returns CDR1 SQVTM and CDR2 ANQGSEA. The CDR3 contains 17 residues. V lost 2 bases to trimming and J lost 2 bases, with 20 bases between them.

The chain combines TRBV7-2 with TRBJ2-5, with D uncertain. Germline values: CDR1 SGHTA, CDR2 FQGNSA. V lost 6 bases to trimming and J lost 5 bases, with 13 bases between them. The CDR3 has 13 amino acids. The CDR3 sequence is CASRRVVVETQYF. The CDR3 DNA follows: TGTGCCAGCAGACGGGTAGTGGTGGAGACCCAGTACTTC.

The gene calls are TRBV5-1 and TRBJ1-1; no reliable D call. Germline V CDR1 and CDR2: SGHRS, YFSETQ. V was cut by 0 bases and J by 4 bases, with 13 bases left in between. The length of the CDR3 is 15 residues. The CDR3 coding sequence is TGCGCCAGCAGCTTGGTGGAGGCGCCGGGCACTGAAGCTTTCTTT. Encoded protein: CASSLVEAPGTEAFF.

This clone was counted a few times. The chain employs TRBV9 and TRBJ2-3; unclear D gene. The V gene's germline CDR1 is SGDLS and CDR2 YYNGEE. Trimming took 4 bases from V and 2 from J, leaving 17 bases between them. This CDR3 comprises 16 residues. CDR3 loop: CASSLKDSIYTDTQYF. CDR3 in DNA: TGTGCCAGCAGCCTAAAAGACTCTATCTACACAGATACGCAGTATTTT.

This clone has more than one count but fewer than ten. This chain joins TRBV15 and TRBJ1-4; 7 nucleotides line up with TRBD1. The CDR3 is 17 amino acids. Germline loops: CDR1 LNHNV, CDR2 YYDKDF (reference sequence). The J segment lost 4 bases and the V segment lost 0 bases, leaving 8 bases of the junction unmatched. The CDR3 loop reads CATSRETGQAVNEKLFF. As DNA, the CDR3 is TGTGCCACCAGCAGAGAGACCGGACAGGCGGTTAATGAAAAACTGTTTTTT.

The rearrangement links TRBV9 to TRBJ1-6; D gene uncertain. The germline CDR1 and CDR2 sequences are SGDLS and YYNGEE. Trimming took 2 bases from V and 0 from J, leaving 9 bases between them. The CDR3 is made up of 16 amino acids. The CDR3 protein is CASSVGKSSYNSPLHF. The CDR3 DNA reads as TGTGCCAGCAGCGTCGGGAAAAGCTCCTATAATTCACCCCTCCACTTT.

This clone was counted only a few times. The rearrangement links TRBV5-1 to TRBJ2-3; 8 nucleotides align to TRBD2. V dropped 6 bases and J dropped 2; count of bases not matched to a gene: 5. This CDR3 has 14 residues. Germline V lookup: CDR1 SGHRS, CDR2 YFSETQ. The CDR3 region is CASTPGGPTDTQYF. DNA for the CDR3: TGCGCCAGCACCCCGGGAGGGCCCACAGATACGCAGTATTTT.

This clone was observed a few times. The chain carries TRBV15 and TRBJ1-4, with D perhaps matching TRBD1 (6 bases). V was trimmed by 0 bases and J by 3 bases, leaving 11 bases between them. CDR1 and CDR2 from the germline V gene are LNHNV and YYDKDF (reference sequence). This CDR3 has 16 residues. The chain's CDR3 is CATSRDPGAANEKLFF. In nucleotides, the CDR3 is TGTGCCACCAGCAGAGATCCAGGGGCAGCTAATGAAAAACTGTTTTTT.

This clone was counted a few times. For the CDR3, the DNA is TGTGCCAGCAAACAAACTGGGGCCAACGTCCTGACTTTC. Its translation: CASKQTGANVLTF. J is TRBJ2-6 and V is TRBV7-2, with D unclear. The CDR3 loop spans 13 amino acids. CDR1 is SGHTA and CDR2 is FQGNSA in the germline V gene. Trimming pared 7 bases from V and 2 bases from J, leaving 6 bases between.

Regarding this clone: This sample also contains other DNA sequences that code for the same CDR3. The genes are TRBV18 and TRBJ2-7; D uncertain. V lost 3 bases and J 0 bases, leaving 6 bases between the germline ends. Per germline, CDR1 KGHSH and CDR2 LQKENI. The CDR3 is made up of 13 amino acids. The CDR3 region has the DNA TGTGCCAGCTCACCCGCGAGCTCCTACGAGCAGTACTTC. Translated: CASSPASSYEQYF.

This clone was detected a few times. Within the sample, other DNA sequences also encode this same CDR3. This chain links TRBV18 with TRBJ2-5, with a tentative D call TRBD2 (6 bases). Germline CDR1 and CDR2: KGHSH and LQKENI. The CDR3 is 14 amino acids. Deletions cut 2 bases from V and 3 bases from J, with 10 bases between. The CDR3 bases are TGTGCCAGCTCACCAGGGACTGCGGAAGAGACCCAGTACTTC. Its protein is CASSPGTAEETQYF.

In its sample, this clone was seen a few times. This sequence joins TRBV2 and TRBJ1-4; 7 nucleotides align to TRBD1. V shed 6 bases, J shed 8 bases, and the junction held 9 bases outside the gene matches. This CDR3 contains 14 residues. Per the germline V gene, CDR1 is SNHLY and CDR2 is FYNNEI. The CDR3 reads CASSIQGVREKLFF. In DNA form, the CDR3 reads TGTGCCAGCAGCATCCAGGGGGTTAGGGAAAAACTGTTTTTT.